Listed below are T cell receptor beta chains from one sample, sequenced in a study of T cell changes during pregnancy in multiple sclerosis. Clones were read by immunoSEQ multiplex PCR, and TCRdb kept only the in-frame ones, dropping some. The data show around 56,000 clones, 90% seen once. The sequenced sample was peripheral blood, obtained in the first trimester of pregnancy. These receptor sequences come from a female donor in good health, enrolled as a control in a pregnancy study. CDR3s include the opening cysteine and the closing phenylalanine or tryptophan. D genes are given only for firm matches. Some rows mark clone size as missing; the rest say once, few, many or name a class of expanded clone.

abundance	v_gene	d_gene	j_gene	CDR3nt	CDR3aa
NA	TRBV6-1	TRBD2	TRBJ2-7	TGTGCCACCAACCGGGGGGGCGGCGGCTCCTACGAGCAGTACTTC	CATNRGGGGSYEQYF
NA	TRBV6-6	TRBD2	TRBJ2-1	TGTGCCAGCAGCCTTAGCGGGGCCTCATGGAATGAGCAGTTCTTC	CASSLSGASWNEQFF
NA	TRBV5-1	TRBD2	TRBJ2-2	TGCGCCAGCAGCTACGGGACGGGGAGCGGGGGGGCGAACACCGGGGAGCTGTTTTTT	CASSYGTGSGGANTGELFF
NA	TRBV5-1	NA	TRBJ2-3	TGCGCCAGCAGAGGGGCGCAGGGCACAGATACGCAGTATTTT	CASRGAQGTDTQYF
NA	TRBV6-5	NA	TRBJ2-3	TGTGCCAGCAGTTACTCCTCCGGGACTGCCACAGATACGCAGTATTTT	CASSYSSGTATDTQYF
NA	TRBV5-1	NA	TRBJ2-3	TGCGCCAGCAGCTCTAGCAGCACAGATACGCAGTATTTT	CASSSSSTDTQYF
NA	TRBV5-1	NA	TRBJ2-1	TGCGCCGGCAGCCAAAGACTAGAGGGATTAGGTAATGAGCAGTTCTTC	CAGSQRLEGLGNEQFF
NA	TRBV4-2	TRBD2	TRBJ2-7	TGTGCCAGCAGCCAAGCTTCTAGCGGGCAATACGAGCAGTACTTC	CASSQASSGQYEQYF
NA	TRBV4-1	TRBD1	TRBJ1-5	TGCGCCAGCAGCCAAGACCTATTGTACAGGGGTGGCAATCAGCCCCAGCATTTT	CASSQDLLYRGGNQPQHF
NA	TRBV4-1	NA	TRBJ1-4	TGCGCCAGCGGACTATCGGGGCTCACTAATGAAAAACTGTTTTTT	CASGLSGLTNEKLFF
NA	TRBV6-5	TRBD1	TRBJ1-2	TGTGCCAGCAGCCCTGACAGGGTTTATGGCTACACCTTC	CASSPDRVYGYTF
once	TRBV6-6	NA	TRBJ1-3	TGTGCCAGCAGTTACGAGGGTGTCGCGGGAAACACCATATATTTT	CASSYEGVAGNTIYF
once	TRBV7-9	NA	TRBJ2-4	TGTGCCAGCAGCTCGACACGTCAAGCGGGAAACATTCAGTACTTC	CASSSTRQAGNIQYF
once	TRBV5-4	TRBD1	TRBJ1-2	TGTGCCAGCAGCTTAACCGGGACAGGGCCCTCGCTCTACACCTTC	CASSLTGTGPSLYTF
once	TRBV10-3	TRBD1	TRBJ2-7	TGTGCCATCAGTGAGGGCGTAGGACAGGGGGCGTGGGAGCAGTACTTC	CAISEGVGQGAWEQYF
NA	TRBV29-1	TRBD2	TRBJ2-7	TGCAGCGTTGGAGGTCCGGGACTAGGCAGCTACGAGCAGTACTTC	CSVGGPGLGSYEQYF
NA	TRBV19	TRBD1	TRBJ1-2	TGTGCCAGCCGGGACAGGGGCTATGGCTACACCTTC	CASRDRGYGYTF
NA	TRBV5-1	TRBD2	TRBJ2-7	TGCGCCAGCAGCTTAGGGACTAGCGGGGGTCTATACGAGCAGTACTTC	CASSLGTSGGLYEQYF
NA	TRBV19	TRBD2	TRBJ2-3	TGTGCCAGTAAAAAATCCAGAGCGGGAGCCACAGATACGCAGTATTTT	CASKKSRAGATDTQYF
few	TRBV11-2	NA	TRBJ2-5	TGTGCCTGCGGTCTAAATCAAGAGACCCAGTACTTC	CACGLNQETQYF
NA	TRBV6-1	NA	TRBJ1-2	TGTGCCAGCACTCTAAACCCCACAGGCAACTATGGCTACACCTTC	CASTLNPTGNYGYTF
NA	TRBV19	NA	TRBJ2-7	TGTGCCAGTAGAGGGGCCTACGAGCAGTACTTC	CASRGAYEQYF
few	TRBV18	TRBD1	TRBJ1-2	TGTGCCAGCTCACCCCAGGTGGGACAGATTGATGGCTACACCTTC	CASSPQVGQIDGYTF
NA	TRBV9	TRBD2	TRBJ2-7	TGTGCCAGCAGCCCACGGGGGCTAGCGGGGGATTACGAGCAGTACTTC	CASSPRGLAGDYEQYF
NA	TRBV27	NA	TRBJ1-5	TGTGCCAGCAGTTTGTTCGGAACAGTCCCTTTTAGTCAGCCCCAGCATTTT	CASSLFGTVPFSQPQHF
NA	TRBV27	NA	TRBJ1-1	TGTGCCAGCAGCCACGACTCTGAGTACACTGAAGCTTTCTTT	CASSHDSEYTEAFF
NA	TRBV19	TRBD1	TRBJ1-1	TGTGCCAGTAGGGCAGGGGGCACTGAAGCTTTCTTT	CASRAGGTEAFF
NA	TRBV5-1	NA	TRBJ2-2	TGCGCCAGCAGCCCCCATTACGGGGTGAACACCGGGGAGCTGTTTTTT	CASSPHYGVNTGELFF
NA	TRBV6-1	NA	TRBJ1-2	TGTGCCAGCAGCACTAGGAACACCTTC	CASSTRNTF
NA	TRBV5-1	NA	TRBJ1-2	TGCGCCAGCAGCTTGGCCCGAATCGGTGGCTACACCTTC	CASSLARIGGYTF
NA	TRBV2	NA	TRBJ2-7	TGTGCCAGCATCGGCGGCTCCTACGAGCAGTACTTC	CASIGGSYEQYF
NA	TRBV7-9	NA	TRBJ1-5	TGTGCCAGCAGTCAAACAGGACGGCCGCCCCAGCATTTT	CASSQTGRPPQHF
NA	TRBV12-5	TRBD2	TRBJ2-1	TGTGCTAGTGGTTCGACTAGCGGGGATTACAATGAGCAGTTCTTC	CASGSTSGDYNEQFF
few	TRBV29-1	NA	TRBJ1-1	TGCAGCGTTGGTTACGCAGTGAACACTGAAGCTTTCTTT	CSVGYAVNTEAFF
NA	TRBV5-4	NA	TRBJ1-1	TGTGCCAGCAGCCCGGGGTGGCGAACGAACACTGAAGCTTTCTTT	CASSPGWRTNTEAFF
NA	TRBV5-6	NA	TRBJ1-4	TGTGCCAGCAGCTGGTCGGGGGGGGCGGGTGAAAAACTGTTTTTT	CASSWSGGAGEKLFF
NA	TRBV9	NA	TRBJ1-1	TGTGCCAGCAGCGTAGCGGGCAGGGACACTGAAGCTTTCTTT	CASSVAGRDTEAFF
NA	TRBV14	NA	TRBJ1-2	TGTGCCAGCAGCCAAGCAGTCAGGGGCGATGGCTACACCTTC	CASSQAVRGDGYTF
NA	TRBV4-1	NA	TRBJ1-5	TGCGCCAGCAGCCAAGATGGGGGGAGGGGTCAGCCCCAGCATTTT	CASSQDGGRGQPQHF
NA	TRBV18	NA	TRBJ1-1	TGTGCCAGCTCACCACCTTATGAGGGAAAGGCTTTCTTT	CASSPPYEGKAFF
NA	TRBV13	NA	TRBJ1-4	TGTGCCAGCAGCGAATCCATACTAGGAAATGAAAAACTGTTTTTT	CASSESILGNEKLFF
NA	TRBV14	NA	TRBJ1-2	TGTGCCAGCAGCCAAGATTTTAGCTATGGCTACACCTTC	CASSQDFSYGYTF
NA	TRBV19	TRBD2	TRBJ2-1	TGTGCCAGTAGTATAGATCTGGGACTAGCGATACACAATGAGCAGTTCTTC	CASSIDLGLAIHNEQFF
NA	TRBV10-3	TRBD2	TRBJ2-1	TGTGCCATCAGCGGACTAGATAGGTTGAATGAGCAGTTCTTC	CAISGLDRLNEQFF
few	TRBV9	NA	TRBJ1-3	TGTGCCAGCAGCGTAGCTGCCAGCTCTGGAAACACCATATATTTT	CASSVAASSGNTIYF
NA	TRBV7-8	NA	TRBJ2-7	TGTGCCAGCAGCCTAAACAGGTTTTGGGGTAACAACTACGAGCAGTACTTC	CASSLNRFWGNNYEQYF
once	TRBV7-2	TRBD1	TRBJ2-7	TGTGCCAGCAGCCCGAAATGGGACAGCCTGTGGTACTCCTACGAGCAGTACTTC	CASSPKWDSLWYSYEQYF
NA	TRBV19	NA	TRBJ1-2	TGTGCCACATCTCCACCGGGAAGCGACTATGGCTACACCTTC	CATSPPGSDYGYTF
NA	TRBV27	TRBD2	TRBJ2-3	TGTGCCAGCAGTTTGGTCTCTCCTGCTAGCGGGAGCTGGGCAGATACGCAGTATTTT	CASSLVSPASGSWADTQYF
NA	TRBV21-1	NA	TRBJ2-2	TGTGCCAGCATCGACCGTCTAGCGGGGGACACCGGGGAGCTGTTTTTT	CASIDRLAGDTGELFF
once	TRBV6-6	NA	TRBJ1-5	TGTGCCAGCAGCGTAGACAGGAATAGCAATCAGCCCCAGCATTTT	CASSVDRNSNQPQHF
NA	TRBV5-3	NA	TRBJ1-1	TGTGCCAGAAGCCTAGGACAAGGTGAAGCTTTCTTT	CARSLGQGEAFF
NA	TRBV7-3	TRBD1	TRBJ2-7	TGTGCCAGCAGTTCCAGATCCGGGACAGCTTCTAACGAGCAGTACTTC	CASSSRSGTASNEQYF
NA	TRBV5-6	NA	TRBJ1-2	TGTGCCAGCAGTATCGTCCGGGTCGCGAATCAAGGCTACACCTTC	CASSIVRVANQGYTF